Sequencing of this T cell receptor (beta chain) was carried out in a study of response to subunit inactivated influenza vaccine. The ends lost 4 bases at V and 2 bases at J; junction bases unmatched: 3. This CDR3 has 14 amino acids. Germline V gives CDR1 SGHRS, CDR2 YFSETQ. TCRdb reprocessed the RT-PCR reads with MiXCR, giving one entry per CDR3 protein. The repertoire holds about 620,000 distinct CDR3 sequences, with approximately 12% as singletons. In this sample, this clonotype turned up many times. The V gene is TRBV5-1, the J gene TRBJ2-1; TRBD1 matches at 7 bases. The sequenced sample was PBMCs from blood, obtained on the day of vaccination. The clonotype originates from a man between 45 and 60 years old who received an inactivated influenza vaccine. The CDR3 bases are TGCGCCAGCAGCCAAGGGGGCACCTACAATGAGCAGTTCTTC. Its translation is CASSQGGTYNEQFF.